This TCR beta chain stems from a study of T cell changes during pregnancy in multiple sclerosis. Only in-frame clones appear in the TCRdb table, and some are missing; sequencing was by immunoSEQ multiplex PCR. The table lists approximately 70,000 clones, around 94% of them singletons. The sequence was collected from a female donor with multiple sclerosis, enrolled in a pregnancy study. Sequenced material: peripheral blood, taken in the third trimester of pregnancy.

In nucleotides, the CDR3 is TGTGCCAGCAGTGTAACAGGGGGTGGCCCAGATACGCAGTATTTT. As protein: CASSVTGGGPDTQYF. The rearrangement uses TRBV6-5 and TRBJ2-3; 8 bases match TRBD1. Germline lookup yields CDR1 MNHEY and CDR2 SVGAGI. Trimming cost V 5 bases and J 4 bases; bases outside gene matches: 8. The CDR3 runs to 15 residues.